A single sample is the source of the 11 T cell receptor beta chains below, sequenced in a study of cytomegalovirus exposure and HLA in healthy donors (dated by TCRdb to about 2017). The receptor library was made with the immunoSEQ multiplex PCR assay. For the multiplex PCR, a mixture combining 60 forward primers for TCR Vbeta segments and 13 reverse primers for TCR Jbeta segments was used. Entries here come from immuneACCESS through TCRdb and include only in-frame sequences with V and J called. Some clones fail to appear in such tables; in the studies checked, an unresolved V gene covers under half of the shortfall, and the cause of the remainder is unknown. This sample has about 160,000 clones in its table, and 75% to 85% of those were observed once. Of the sample, approximately 4.5% is held by the ten largest clones. Material: PBMCs. The source of these receptors is a man under 40 in good health and CMV-seronegative.

This chain links TRBV6-5 with TRBJ2-7; 9 bases agree with TRBD1. The CDR3 totals 15 residues. The trim removed 6 bases at V and 4 bases at J, leaving 10 bases unmatched. Germline loops: CDR1 MNHEY, CDR2 SVGAGI. The CDR3 reads CASRLSGQGFYEQYF. CDR3 DNA: TGTGCCAGCAGACTATCGGGACAGGGCTTTTACGAGCAGTACTTC.

There are a few counts of this clone. V is TRBV10-3 and J is TRBJ1-5, with 10 nucleotides matching TRBD1. Germline V gene sequence: CDR1 ENHRY, CDR2 SYGVKD. Losses at the gene ends were 6 bases for V and 4 bases for J; bases not matched to a gene: 3. This CDR3 comprises 14 residues. CDR3 sequence reads: CAIRGTGENQPQHF. As DNA, the CDR3 is TGTGCCATCAGGGGGACAGGGGAGAATCAGCCCCAGCATTTT.

In this sample, this clone turned up a few times. This chain links TRBV6-4 with TRBJ1-1; no reliable D call. The ends were cut back, 5 bases at V and 1 base at J, with 8 bases in the middle. This CDR3 has 13 amino acids. CDR1 is MRHNA, CDR2 SNTAGT, per germline. CDR3 nucleotide sequence: TGTGCCAGCAGTCCAGACACGAACACTGAAGCTTTCTTT. It is translated as CASSPDTNTEAFF.

The chain is built from TRBV6-5 and TRBJ2-3, with 12 nucleotides matching TRBD2. J lost 6 bases, V lost 2 bases, and 3 bases had no gene match. The V gene's germline CDR1 is MNHEY and CDR2 SVGAGI. The CDR3 length is 15 residues. The CDR3 DNA is TGTGCCAGCAGTTACCGACTAGCGGGAGAGGATACGCAGTATTTT. It encodes CASSYRLAGEDTQYF.

This clone appeared a few times. V usage is TRBV6-6 and J usage is TRBJ2-5, with 12 bases fitting TRBD1. V shed 1 base, J shed 4 bases, and the junction held 4 bases outside the gene matches. Germline V gene sequence: CDR1 MNHNY, CDR2 SVGAGI (reference sequence). CDR3 length equals 16 residues. The CDR3 sequence: CASSYLGQGAGETQYF. CDR3 nucleotide sequence: TGTGCCAGCAGTTACTTGGGACAGGGGGCAGGAGAGACCCAGTACTTC.

This chain uses TRBV2 with TRBJ1-6; D might be TRBD1 (6 bases). The germline V gene has CDR1 SNHLY and CDR2 FYNNEI. Trimming pared 5 bases from V and 6 bases from J, leaving 11 bases between. CDR3 size: 14 residues. This CDR3 is CASSTGLGNSPLHF. CDR3 bases: TGTGCCAGCAGTACAGGGTTGGGTAATTCACCCCTCCACTTT.

The sample holds a few counts of this clone. This chain joins TRBV11-2 and TRBJ2-3; 9 positions agree with TRBD1. This CDR3 is built from 13 residues. Germline trimming cut 5 bases from V and 4 bases from J; bases unmatched to any gene: 1. Germline lookup yields CDR1 SGHAT and CDR2 FQNNGV. This CDR3 reads CASSRQGADTQYF. The CDR3 nucleotides are TGTGCCAGCAGCCGACAGGGGGCAGATACGCAGTATTTT.

This clone was seen just once. V usage is TRBV5-4 and J usage is TRBJ2-7; D possibly uses TRBD1 or TRBD2 (5 bases each). Germline-derived CDR1 and CDR2 are SGHNT and YYREEE (reference sequence). The CDR3 is 14 amino acids. Trimming cost V 4 bases and J 6 bases, with 17 bases left between them. The CDR3 DNA sequence: TGTGCCAGCAGCCTGGGGGTTAGAGGCGGCGAGCAGTACTTC. Its protein is CASSLGVRGGEQYF. Complete variable domain (other parts from reference TRBV5-4 and TRBJ2-7): ETGVTQSPTHLIKTRGQQVTLRCSSQSGHNTVSWYQQALGQGPQFIFQYYREEENGRGNFPPRFSGLQFPNYSSELNVNALELDDSALYLCASSLGVRGGEQYFGPGTRLTVT.

About this clone: A junction end diverges from the germline sequence, so it may reflect a read error. The gene calls are TRBV5-6 and TRBJ2-5; D might be TRBD2 (6 bases). The CDR3 consists of 14 residues. Germline CDR1 reads SGHDT; CDR2 reads YYEEEE. CDR3 bases: TGTGCCAGCAGCTTCGGAGTCAGCGGGCCGTTTGATCACTTC. Translated, it gives CASSFGVSGPFDHF.

This clone was seen a handful of times. This rearrangement joins TRBV5-1 to TRBJ1-1; 7 positions agree with TRBD1. With 1 base clipped from V and 4 bases from J, the junction kept 4 bases outside the gene matches. The CDR3 is made up of 14 amino acids. Looked up from germline, CDR1 is SGHRS and CDR2 is YFSETQ. CDR3 sequence: CASSLRQGVTEAFF. The DNA of the CDR3 is TGCGCCAGCAGCTTGAGGCAGGGGGTCACTGAAGCTTTCTTT. Full variable domain (rest looked up from reference TRBV5-1 and TRBJ1-1): KAGVTQTPRYLIKTRGQQVTLSCSPISGHRSVSWYQQTPGQGLQFLFEYFSETQRNKGNFPGRFSGRQFSNSRSEMNVSTLELGDSALYLCASSLRQGVTEAFFGQGTRLTVV.

This clone has a single count. The V call is TRBV19, the J call TRBJ2-1; D uncertain. Trimming removed 6 bases from V and 7 bases from J, with 22 bases in between. The germline V gene has CDR1 LNHDA and CDR2 SQIVND (reference sequence). The CDR3 covers 16 residues. CDR3 amino acids: CASSWFSGENPNEQFF. DNA for the CDR3: TGTGCCAGTAGCTGGTTCTCGGGTGAAAACCCGAATGAGCAGTTCTTC.